Listed here are 27 T cell receptor beta chains from one sample, sequenced in a study of blood T cell repertoires in COVID-19. Repertoires were generated with immunoSEQ multiplex PCR, while TCRdb's copy carries only in-frame clones and drops some. The table includes around 300,000 clones, approximately 90% detected once. Material: PBMCs or T cells enriched from blood (not recorded which). The receptors were sampled from a woman aged 55-75 years in a cohort exposed to, infected with or recovered from COVID-19 (not recorded which).

This rearrangement joins TRBV5-6 to TRBJ2-3; TRBD1 agrees at 11 bases. CDR1 is SGHDT, CDR2 YYEEEE, per germline. J was trimmed by 8 bases and V by 3 bases; bases with no gene match: 8. The CDR3 has 15 amino acids. The CDR3 DNA follows: TGTGCCAGCAGCTCACCGTCCGGGACAGGGGGTACGCAGTATTTT. Translated: CASSSPSGTGGTQYF. Variable domain in full (rest from reference TRBV5-6 and TRBJ2-3): DAGVTQSPTHLIKTRGQQVTLRCSPKSGHDTVSWYQQALGQGPQFIFQYYEEEERQRGNFPDRFSGHQFPNYSSELNVNALLLGDSALYLCASSSPSGTGGTQYFGPGTRLTVL.

V gene TRBV27 combines with J gene TRBJ2-1; TRBD2 agrees at 12 bases. The CDR3 totals 16 residues. Germline CDR1 is MNHEY and CDR2 is SMNVEV (reference sequence). V was clipped by 6 bases and J by 3 bases; unmatched bases: 6. The CDR3 loop is CASRGGLAGNYNEQFF. CDR3 DNA sequence: TGTGCCAGCAGGGGTGGACTAGCGGGAAACTACAATGAGCAGTTCTTC.

Comments on this clone: The junction does not match germline at one end; this may be a read error. V and J are TRBV19 and TRBJ1-2; 7 bases are shared with TRBD1. Germline V CDR1 and CDR2: LNHDA, SQIVND (reference sequence). The CDR3 contains 10 residues. The CDR3 is CARPTGTVIF. CDR3 coding DNA: TGTGCCAGACCTACCGGGACAGTCATCTTC.

The genes are TRBV6-1 and TRBJ2-4; D may be TRBD1 (5 bases). This CDR3 region has 15 residues. V was shortened by 1 base and J by 4 bases, with 11 bases between the two germline ends. Germline loops: CDR1 MNHNS, CDR2 SASEGT. Here the CDR3 reads CASSEVSGQKNIQYF. CDR3 sequence (DNA): TGTGCCAGCAGTGAAGTGTCAGGACAAAAAAACATTCAGTACTTC.

This CDR3 reads CASSPGGSTDTQYF. DNA of the CDR3: TGTGCCAGCTCACCCGGCGGGAGCACAGATACGCAGTATTTT. V and J are TRBV18 and TRBJ2-3, with a possible D match to TRBD2 (5 bases). This CDR3 comprises 14 residues. The germline CDR1 and CDR2 sequences are KGHSH and LQKENI. The V gene lost 3 bases and the J gene lost 0 bases, with 7 bases spanning the gap.

The V call is TRBV20-1, the J call TRBJ1-2, with 10 positions matching TRBD1. The CDR3 contains 14 residues. Germline V gene data show CDR1 as DFQATT and CDR2 as SNEGSKA (reference sequence). V was pared by 3 bases and J by 4 bases, with 5 bases of the junction left unmatched. The CDR3, as DNA: TGCAGTGCTAGTCAGACAGGGGGCGGCTATGGCTACACCTTC. Residues: CSASQTGGGYGYTF.

The chain combines TRBV28 with TRBJ1-2, with no clear D. The CDR3 is 12 amino acids. Germline CDR1 reads MDHEN; CDR2 reads SYDVKM. The germline V and J ends were trimmed by 2 bases and 2 bases, with 3 bases remaining between them. The CDR3 nucleotides are TGTGCCAGCAGTTTACCAAACTATGGCTACACCTTC. The encoded protein is CASSLPNYGYTF.

V usage is TRBV14 and J usage is TRBJ2-1; the D gene is possibly TRBD1 (5 bases). This CDR3 has 17 residues. V was clipped by 1 base and J by 8 bases, with 21 bases between them. Germline-derived CDR1 and CDR2 are SGHDN and FVKESK. The CDR3 region has the DNA TGTGCCAGCAGCCAAGTTAGGGGCGGACGGAGACGGGATGAGCAGTTCTTC. Protein sequence: CASSQVRGGRRRDEQFF.

J is TRBJ2-7 and V is TRBV19; 10 nucleotides line up with TRBD2. CDR3 length: 14 amino acids. CDR1 is LNHDA and CDR2 is SQIVND in the germline V gene (reference sequence). Trimming removed 4 bases from V and 7 bases from J; junction bases left unmatched: 7. In DNA form, the CDR3 reads TGTGCCAGTAGTAGTGGACTAGCGGCAGGTGAGCAGTACTTC. This sequence encodes CASSSGLAAGEQYF.

The J gene is TRBJ1-5, the V gene TRBV6-5; 7 bases match TRBD1. Per germline, CDR1 MNHEY and CDR2 SVGAGI. CDR3 length equals 14 residues. V dropped 9 bases and J dropped 0; count of bases not matched to a gene: 5. The CDR3 loop reads CASQDRVSNQPQHF. CDR3 DNA: TGTGCCAGTCAAGACAGGGTTAGCAATCAGCCCCAGCATTTT.

This clone showed up just once. The gene calls are TRBV30 and TRBJ1-6; 7 nucleotides agree with TRBD1. Germline CDR1 and CDR2: GTSNPN and SVGIG (reference sequence). With V trimmed by 0 bases and J by 9 bases, 11 bases remained unmatched. The CDR3 is made up of 16 amino acids. CDR3: CAWSVPRQGSGSPLHF. The CDR3 bases are TGTGCCTGGAGTGTCCCTAGACAGGGTTCCGGTTCACCCCTCCACTTT.

V is TRBV6-5 and J is TRBJ1-1, with a weak D call TRBD1 (6 bases). Germline V gene lookup returns CDR1 MNHEY and CDR2 SVGAGI. Trimming removed 6 bases at V and 1 base at J, with 15 bases between. This CDR3 contains 15 residues. The CDR3: CASRLSQGSNTEAFF. DNA of the CDR3: TGTGCCAGCAGATTATCACAGGGTTCGAACACTGAAGCTTTCTTT.

The CDR3 bases are TGTGCCAGCAGTTTACGGCCGATGGACAGAAGCAATCAGCCCCAGCATTTT. It translates to CASSLRPMDRSNQPQHF. This chain connects TRBV27 to TRBJ1-5; TRBD1 might be the D (6 bases). V lost 2 bases and J 1 base, leaving 15 bases between the germline ends. Germline CDR1 MNHEY, CDR2 SMNVEV (reference sequence). The CDR3 sequence is 17 residues long.

This clone was seen once. The CDR3 DNA is TGCGCCAGCAGCCACGAACGGGGAGGCTACGAGCAGTACTTC. Translation gives CASSHERGGYEQYF. The genes are TRBV5-1 and TRBJ2-7; maybe TRBD2 (6 bases). V was cut by 4 bases and J by 3 bases, with 14 bases left in between. This CDR3 has 14 residues. Germline V gene lookup returns CDR1 SGHRS and CDR2 YFSETQ.

This clone was seen once. In DNA form, the CDR3 reads TGTGCCACCAGTGACCCCCACAGCTACGAGCAGTACTTC. Translation gives CATSDPHSYEQYF. The V gene is TRBV24-1, the J gene TRBJ2-7; D is unresolved. Germline V gives CDR1 KGHDR, CDR2 SFDVKD. This CDR3 is 13 amino acids long. Trimming took 4 bases from V and 3 from J, leaving 9 bases between them.

This sequence joins TRBV19 and TRBJ2-7; 11 bases fit TRBD1. This CDR3 spans 14 amino acids. V gave up 8 bases and J gave up 5 bases; unmatched junction bases: 8. Germline V gene lookup returns CDR1 LNHDA and CDR2 SQIVND (reference sequence). CDR3 sequence reads: CASEAGTGGNEQYF. CDR3 in DNA: TGTGCCAGTGAGGCCGGGACAGGGGGTAACGAGCAGTACTTC.

This clone was found many times. The chain carries TRBV4-1 and TRBJ1-1; D gene uncertain. Trimming took off 6 bases at V and 0 bases at J, with 11 bases between the two ends. The CDR3 extends over 14 amino acids. CDR1 is MGHRA, CDR2 YSYEKL, per germline. The CDR3 region has the DNA TGCGCCAGCAGGGGCCTCCTCCTGAACACTGAAGCTTTCTTT. It translates to CASRGLLLNTEAFF.

The CDR3 is CASSQAGTLANYGYTF. Written as DNA, the CDR3 is TGCGCCAGCAGCCAAGCTGGGACACTCGCTAACTATGGCTACACCTTC. The chain links TRBV4-1 to TRBJ1-2, with D possibly matching TRBD1 (6 bases). This CDR3 has 16 residues. Germline-derived CDR1 and CDR2 are MGHRA and YSYEKL. The V end was cut by 1 base, the J end by 0 bases, with 12 bases between.

The rearrangement uses TRBV19 and TRBJ1-2; D perhaps matches TRBD1 (6 bases). Germline V gene data show CDR1 as LNHDA and CDR2 as SQIVND (reference sequence). The CDR3 is made up of 14 amino acids. V shed 6 bases and J shed 2 bases, with 13 bases lying between them. DNA of the CDR3: TGTGCCAGTAGCGCAGGGACAACAAACTATGGCTACACCTTC. It encodes CASSAGTTNYGYTF.

The chain links TRBV19 to TRBJ2-6; 10 bases agree with TRBD1. Looked up from germline, CDR1 is LNHDA and CDR2 is SQIVND (reference sequence). This CDR3 region has 17 residues. V lost 7 bases and J lost 0; bases outside the gene matches: 6. The chain's CDR3 is CASTGQGISSGANVLTF. The CDR3 nucleotides are TGTGCCAGTACGGGACAGGGGATTTCCTCTGGGGCCAACGTCCTGACTTTC.

The rearrangement joins TRBV4-1 to TRBJ2-2; D unresolved. Trimming cost V 1 base and J 2 bases, with 14 bases left between them. CDR3 length equals 17 residues. Per germline, CDR1 MGHRA and CDR2 YSYEKL. The CDR3 nucleotides are TGCGCCAGCAGCCAAGTCGGTCGGCGGAAAAACACCGGGGAGCTGTTTTTT. It encodes CASSQVGRRKNTGELFF.

The chain is built from TRBV28 and TRBJ1-2; possibly TRBD1 for D (6 bases). V lost 3 bases, J lost 5 bases, and 16 bases lay in between. CDR1 and CDR2 (germline): MDHEN, SYDVKM. The CDR3 is made up of 15 amino acids. DNA for the CDR3: TGTGCCAGCAGTTTGCCCAAGGGGGGGCAATATGGCTACACCTTC. Protein product: CASSLPKGGQYGYTF.

The chain combines TRBV19 with TRBJ1-5, with a possible D match to TRBD1 (5 bases). The CDR3 contains 16 residues. Germline V gene lookup returns CDR1 LNHDA and CDR2 SQIVND (reference sequence). V was pared by 5 bases and J by 4 bases, with 18 bases between. CDR3 loop: CASSFNPGLRNQPQHF. CDR3 sequence (DNA): TGTGCCAGTAGTTTCAACCCAGGGTTAAGGAATCAGCCCCAGCATTTT.

The chain joins TRBV14 to TRBJ1-4; perhaps TRBD1 as D (5 bases). In germline, CDR1 is SGHDN, CDR2 FVKESK. The CDR3 covers 14 residues. V was shortened by 1 base and J by 7 bases, with 10 bases between the two germline ends. This CDR3 reads CASSQAGYGEKLFF. The DNA of the CDR3 is TGTGCCAGCAGCCAAGCAGGGTACGGTGAAAAACTGTTTTTT.

Comments on this clone: A junction boundary mismatches the germline segment, possibly from a read error. The chain couples TRBV5-1 to TRBJ1-6; D might be TRBD1 (5 bases). This CDR3 comprises 13 residues. The germline V gene has CDR1 SGHRS and CDR2 YFSETQ. The CDR3 sequence: CASSGGVNSPLHF. The CDR3 DNA reads TGCGCTAGCAGTGGGGGGGTTAATTCACCCCTCCACTTT.

Only one count was recorded for this clone. The CDR3 is CASSLVVAGVGYNEQFF. CDR3 nucleotides: TGCGCCAGCAGCTTGGTAGTAGCGGGAGTTGGGTACAATGAGCAGTTCTTC. V is TRBV5-1 and J is TRBJ2-1; TRBD2 matches at 9 bases. The CDR3 is made up of 17 amino acids. The V segment lost 0 bases and the J segment 4 bases; nucleotides outside the gene matches: 8. Per the germline V gene, CDR1 is SGHRS and CDR2 is YFSETQ.

This clone has only one observation. This sequence joins TRBV5-1 and TRBJ2-5, with 11 positions matching TRBD2. The CDR3 contains 13 residues. Germline V gives CDR1 SGHRS, CDR2 YFSETQ. Trimming cost V 5 bases and J 5 bases; bases outside gene matches: 2. CDR3 nucleotides: TGCGCCAGCAGTAGCGGGAGGGTGGAGACCCAGTACTTC. It translates to CASSSGRVETQYF.